The entry below gives a single T cell receptor beta chain sequence along with its context. A read error may account for a junction end that differs from germline. Data came from immunoSEQ multiplex PCR; TCRdb stores just in-frame clones and leaves some out. This sample's clone table lists some 30,000 clones. The entry originates in a study of T cells in women clearing cervical HPV infection. The receptor's source is a woman between 18 and 75 years old with a cervical HPV16 infection that either progressed to CIN3+ or cleared (not recorded which). The specimen sequenced was blood buffy coat.

CDR3 bases read: TGCGCCAGCAGCCAAGAGGGACTTTTGAACACCGGGGAG. Protein: CASSQEGLLNTGE. The whole CDR3 is CASSQEGLLNTGELFF. The chain uses TRBV4-2 and TRBJ2-2; TRBD2 is a possible D gene (6 bases). From the germline J gene comes the end of the CDR3, since the read stops 3 residues before it. The CDR3 consists of 16 residues. Germline CDR1 is LGHNA and CDR2 is YNFKEQ.